Described below is a single T cell receptor (beta chain) sequence and its context. These data originate in a study of identical twins. CDR3 length equals 15 residues. Looked up from germline, CDR1 is WNHNN and CDR2 is SYGVQD (reference sequence). The V and J ends lost 8 bases and 5 bases respectively, with 20 bases between them. One entry per CDR3 protein, called by TCRdb with MiXCR from the 5' RACE reads. The sample holds 540,000 or so distinct CDR3 sequences, 20% to 25% seen once. This same sample was also taken into another study, of yellow fever vaccine responses in identical twins.

The rearrangement joins TRBV10-1 to TRBJ2-3, with a tentative D call TRBD2 (6 bases). Input material: CD4+ T cells sorted from blood. The clonotype was recovered from a young woman in good health. CDR3 DNA: TGCGCCAGCTCCGAGGGAGGAAAACGGGGAGATACGCAGTATTTT. It translates to CASSEGGKRGDTQYF.